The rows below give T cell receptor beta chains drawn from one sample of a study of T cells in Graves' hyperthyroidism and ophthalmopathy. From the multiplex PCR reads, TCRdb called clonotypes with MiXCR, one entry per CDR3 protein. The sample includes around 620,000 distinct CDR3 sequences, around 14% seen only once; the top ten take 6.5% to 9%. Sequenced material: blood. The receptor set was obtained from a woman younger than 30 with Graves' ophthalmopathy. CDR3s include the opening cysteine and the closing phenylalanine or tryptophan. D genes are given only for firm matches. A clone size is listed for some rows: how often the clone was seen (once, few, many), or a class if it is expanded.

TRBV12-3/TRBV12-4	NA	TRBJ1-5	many	CASTPGGNQPQHF	TGTGCCAGCACCCCGGGGGGCAATCAGCCCCAGCATTTT
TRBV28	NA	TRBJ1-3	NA	CASSSGGTLTRSGNTIYF	TGTGCCAGCAGTTCAGGAGGGACACTAACCCGCTCTGGAAACACCATATATTTT
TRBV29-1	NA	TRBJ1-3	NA	CSVGQSSGNTIYF	TGCAGCGTTGGACAGAGCTCTGGAAACACCATATATTTT
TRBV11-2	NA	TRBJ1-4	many	CASRGGLNEKLFF	TGTGCCAGCAGGGGCGGACTTAATGAAAAACTGTTTTTT
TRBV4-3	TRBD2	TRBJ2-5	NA	CASSQDGTRGETQYF	TGCGCCAGCAGCCAAGATGGGACTAGGGGCGAGACCCAGTACTTC
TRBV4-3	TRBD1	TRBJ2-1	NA	CASSYYRGFYNEQFF	TGCGCCAGCAGTTACTACAGGGGATTCTACAATGAGCAGTTCTTC
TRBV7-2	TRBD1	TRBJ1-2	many	CASSLAPQGAGYGYTF	TGTGCCAGCAGCTTAGCACCACAGGGGGCGGGCTATGGCTACACCTTC
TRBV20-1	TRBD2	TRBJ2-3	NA	CSATPGGVAGVADTQYF	TGCAGTGCTACCCCAGGCGGGGTAGCGGGAGTCGCAGATACGCAGTATTTT
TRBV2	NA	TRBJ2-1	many	CASSEEEYNEQFF	TGTGCCAGCAGTGAAGAGGAGTACAATGAGCAGTTCTTC
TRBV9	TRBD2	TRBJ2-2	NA	CASSVALPTSGANTGELFF	TGTGCCAGCAGCGTAGCCCTACCCACTAGCGGAGCGAACACCGGGGAGCTGTTTTTT
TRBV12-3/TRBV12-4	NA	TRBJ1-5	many	CASSFAPGAESNQPQHF	TGTGCCAGCAGTTTCGCGCCGGGGGCGGAAAGCAATCAGCCCCAGCATTTT
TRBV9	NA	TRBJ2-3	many	CASSAYGDTQYF	TGTGCCAGCAGCGCGTATGGCGATACGCAGTATTTT
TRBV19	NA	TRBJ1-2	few	CASGEGRPEPNYGYTF	TGTGCCAGTGGTGAGGGGAGACCTGAACCTAACTATGGCTACACCTTC
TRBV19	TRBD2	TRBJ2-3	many	CASTKAGSGRTDTQYF	TGTGCCAGTACCAAGGCCGGTAGCGGGAGGACGGATACGCAGTATTTT
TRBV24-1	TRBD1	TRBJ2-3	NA	CATSVGDRGHQPQYF	TGTGCCACCAGTGTAGGGGACAGGGGCCATCAGCCCCAGTATTTT
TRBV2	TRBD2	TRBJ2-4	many	CASSEGRLAEDLIAKNIQYF	TGTGCCAGCAGTGAAGGTCGACTAGCGGAGGACTTAATAGCCAAAAACATTCAGTACTTC
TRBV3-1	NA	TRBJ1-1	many	CASSLGVGGTEAFF	TGTGCCAGCAGCCTGGGGGTAGGAGGCACTGAAGCTTTCTTT
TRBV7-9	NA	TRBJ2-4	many	CASSLRVITKNIQYF	TGTGCCAGCAGCTTGAGGGTGATAACCAAAAACATTCAGTACTTC
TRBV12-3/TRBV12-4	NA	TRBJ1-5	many	CASSPTQGLGNQPQHF	TGTGCCAGCAGTCCGACTCAGGGGCTTGGGAATCAGCCCCAGCATTTT
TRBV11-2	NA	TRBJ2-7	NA	CASAIDWGPYEQYF	TGTGCCAGTGCGATAGACTGGGGGCCCTACGAGCAGTACTTC
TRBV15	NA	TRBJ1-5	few	CATSRDWAVGQPQHF	TGTGCCACCAGCAGAGATTGGGCTGTCGGGCAGCCCCAGCATTTT
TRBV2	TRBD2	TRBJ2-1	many	CASSVSLAGSYNEQFF	TGTGCCAGCAGTGTGAGTCTAGCGGGCTCCTACAATGAGCAGTTCTTC
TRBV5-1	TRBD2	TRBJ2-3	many	CASSSGGGGPVYADTQYF	TGCGCCAGCAGCTCCGGCGGGGGAGGGCCAGTTTACGCAGATACGCAGTATTTT
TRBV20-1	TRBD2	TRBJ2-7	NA	CSFSSGRTYEQYF	TGCAGCTTTTCTAGCGGGAGGACTTACGAGCAGTACTTC
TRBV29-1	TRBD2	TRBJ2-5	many	CSVGGGREQETQYF	TGCAGCGTTGGCGGGGGGAGGGAGCAAGAGACCCAGTACTTC
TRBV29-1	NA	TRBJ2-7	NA	CSAEHGSSYEQYF	TGCAGCGCAGAGCATGGAAGCTCCTACGAGCAGTACTTC
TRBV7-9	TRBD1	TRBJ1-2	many	CASSAQGAAGYTF	TGTGCCAGCAGCGCACAGGGGGCGGCTGGCTACACCTTC
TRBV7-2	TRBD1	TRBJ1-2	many	CASSLDRGRGYTF	TGTGCCAGCAGCTTGGACAGGGGTCGTGGCTACACCTTC
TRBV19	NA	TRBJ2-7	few	CASSIGLGTTASYEQYF	TGTGCCAGTAGTATAGGTTTGGGGACCACTGCCTCCTACGAGCAGTACTTC
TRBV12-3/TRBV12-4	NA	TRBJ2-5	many	CASSLWGEETQYF	TGTGCCAGCTCCCTGTGGGGCGAAGAGACCCAGTACTTC
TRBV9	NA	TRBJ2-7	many	CASSVVPDYEQYF	TGTGCCAGCAGCGTAGTTCCGGACTACGAGCAGTACTTC
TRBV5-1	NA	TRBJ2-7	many	CASSLVIADGAYEQYF	TGCGCCAGCAGCTTGGTGATAGCGGACGGTGCCTACGAGCAGTACTTC
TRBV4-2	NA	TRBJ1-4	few	CASSPKLYRHSRSEKLFF	TGTGCCAGCAGCCCAAAGTTATACCGACACTCTCGAAGCGAAAAACTGTTTTTT
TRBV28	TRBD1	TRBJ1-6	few	CASSFEGAGFYNSPLHF	TGTGCCAGCAGTTTCGAGGGGGCAGGTTTCTATAATTCACCCCTCCACTTT
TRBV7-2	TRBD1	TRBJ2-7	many	CASSPRTGDPYEQYF	TGTGCCAGCAGCCCTCGGACAGGGGATCCCTACGAGCAGTACTTC
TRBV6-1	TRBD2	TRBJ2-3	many	CASSPGGIRPDTQYF	TGTGCCAGCAGCCCCGGGGGGATTCGGCCAGATACGCAGTATTTT
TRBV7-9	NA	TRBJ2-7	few	CASSSTEVGSYEQYF	TGTGCCAGCAGCTCGACAGAGGTAGGGTCCTACGAGCAGTACTTC
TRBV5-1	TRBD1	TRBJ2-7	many	CASSQTGPYEQYF	TGCGCCAGCAGCCAGACAGGGCCCTACGAGCAGTACTTC
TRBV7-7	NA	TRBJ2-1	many	CASSPGSSWDEQFF	TGTGCTAGCAGCCCGGGGTCGTCTTGGGATGAGCAGTTCTTC
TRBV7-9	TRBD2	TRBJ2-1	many	CASSQSGTNYNEQFF	TGTGCCAGCAGTCAATCCGGGACTAACTACAATGAGCAGTTCTTC
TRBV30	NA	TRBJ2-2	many	CAWSVGGGASGELFF	TGTGCCTGGAGTGTAGGAGGGGGCGCGTCCGGGGAGCTGTTTTTT
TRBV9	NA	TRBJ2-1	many	CASTPGPTSYNEQFF	TGTGCCAGCACCCCCGGGCCGACCTCCTACAATGAGCAGTTCTTC
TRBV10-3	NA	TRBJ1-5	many	CAISEPDWGAGNQPQHF	TGTGCCATCAGTGAGCCGGACTGGGGGGCCGGCAATCAGCCCCAGCATTTT
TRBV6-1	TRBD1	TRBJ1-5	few	CASRTGQGNNQPQHF	TGTGCCAGCAGGACGGGACAGGGAAACAATCAGCCCCAGCATTTT
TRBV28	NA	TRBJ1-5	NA	CASTTCYQPQHF	TGTGCCAGCACCACATGCTATCAGCCCCAGCATTTT
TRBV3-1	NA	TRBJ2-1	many	CASSQVMDWSSYNEQFF	TGTGCCAGCAGCCAAGTCATGGACTGGAGCTCCTACAATGAGCAGTTCTTC
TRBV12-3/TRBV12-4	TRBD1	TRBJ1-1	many	CASSLATGGNRAFF	TGTGCCAGCAGTTTGGCTACAGGGGGGAATAGAGCTTTCTTT
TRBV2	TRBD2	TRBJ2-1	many	CASSEALRLAGGGTYNEQFF	TGTGCCAGCAGTGAAGCGCTGAGGCTAGCGGGAGGGGGGACCTACAATGAGCAGTTCTTC
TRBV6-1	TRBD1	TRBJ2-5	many	CASSPTNRGTQYF	TGTGCCAGCAGTCCGACCAACAGGGGAACCCAGTACTTC
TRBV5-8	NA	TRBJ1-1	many	CASSLAQPNTEAFF	TGTGCCAGCAGCTTGGCGCAGCCGAACACTGAAGCTTTCTTT
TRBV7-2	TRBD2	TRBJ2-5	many	CASSSTAGRGTQYF	TGTGCCAGCAGCTCGACAGCGGGGCGGGGGACCCAGTACTTC
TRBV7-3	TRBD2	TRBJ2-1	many	CASSPTGGRNEQFF	TGTGCCAGCAGCCCAACGGGAGGGCGGAATGAGCAGTTCTTC
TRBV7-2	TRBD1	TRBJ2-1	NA	CASRDYTGGVKNEQFF	TGTGCCAGCAGAGACTATACAGGGGGCGTTAAAAATGAGCAGTTCTTC
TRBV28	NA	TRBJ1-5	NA	CASSLSLQPQHF	TGTGCCAGCAGTTTATCTCTACAGCCCCAGCATTTT
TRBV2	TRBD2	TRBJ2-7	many	CASSVSGRAVYEQYF	TGTGCCAGCAGTGTGAGCGGGAGGGCCGTTTACGAGCAGTACTTC